The 3 T cell receptor beta chains below were found in one sample sequenced in a study of control samples from healthy donors and cancer patients. Measured with immunoSEQ multiplex PCR; TCRdb has only the in-frame clones, and not every one. The data hold 120,000 to 150,000 clones, with 91% observed a single time. Sequencing was done on a sample of blood. These receptors came from a man in his thirties or forties in good health.

The chain combines TRBV28 with TRBJ2-3; no reliable D call. Trimming cost V 5 bases and J 3 bases, with 9 bases left between them. Germline values: CDR1 MDHEN, CDR2 SYDVKM. The CDR3 is 13 residues long. The CDR3 protein is CASSGILTDTQYF. CDR3 coding DNA: TGTGCCAGCAGTGGGATCTTGACAGATACGCAGTATTTT.

This clone was detected a few times. This sequence joins TRBV7-9 and TRBJ1-3; tentative D call: TRBD1 (5 bases). The CDR3 length is 16 residues. V lost 5 bases to trimming and J lost 0 bases, with 14 bases between them. The germline V gene encodes CDR1 SEHNR and CDR2 FQNEAQ (reference sequence). The CDR3 nucleotides read TGTGCCAGCAGCCACACCACAGGCAGCTCTGGAAACACCATATATTTT. This sequence encodes CASSHTTGSSGNTIYF. Supplemented by reference TRBV7-9 and TRBJ1-3, the full variable domain reads DTGVSQNPRHKITKRGQNVTFRCDPISEHNRLYWYRQTLGQGPEFLTYFQNEAQLEKSRLLSDRFSAERPKGSFSTLEIQRTEQGDSAMYLCASSHTTGSSGNTIYFGEGSWLTVV.

The table lists this clone with a count of one. The J gene is TRBJ2-5, the V gene TRBV10-3; D possibly uses TRBD1 or TRBD2 (6 bases each). Germline values: CDR1 ENHRY, CDR2 SYGVKD. The CDR3 totals 15 residues. The ends were cut back, 0 bases at V and 5 bases at J, with 13 bases in the middle. The CDR3 spells CAISESSGAQETQYF. The CDR3 DNA reads TGTGCCATCAGTGAGTCGTCGGGGGCTCAGGAGACCCAGTACTTC.